This TCR beta chain was observed in a study of T-cell memory formation after mild COVID-19. This clonotype was counted many times. Its specificity is unknown. TCRdb re-called the 5' RACE reads through MiXCR, storing one row per CDR3 protein. This table has some 320,000 distinct CDR3 sequences, roughly an eighth appearing once. CDR3 length equals 16 residues. Between the trimmed V and J ends, which lost 0 bases and 1 base, there was a span of 12 bases. Germline lookup yields CDR1 LGHNA and CDR2 YSLEER. Broader study findings: In pre-infection memory, a portion of responding clones appeared, which suggested that cross-reactive memory joined.

The source is a man aged 18-30 years who had mild COVID-19 (a few samples of this study predate the infection). Cell type and time point are not known. Sample: PBMCs or a T cell subset sorted from them (not recorded which). The chain has TRBV4-3 and TRBJ2-5, with D perhaps matching TRBD2 (5 bases). CDR3 bases: TGCGCCAGCAGCCAAGAGGGGTGGAGCGGCCAAGAGACCCAGTACTTC. Translating it yields CASSQEGWSGQETQYF.